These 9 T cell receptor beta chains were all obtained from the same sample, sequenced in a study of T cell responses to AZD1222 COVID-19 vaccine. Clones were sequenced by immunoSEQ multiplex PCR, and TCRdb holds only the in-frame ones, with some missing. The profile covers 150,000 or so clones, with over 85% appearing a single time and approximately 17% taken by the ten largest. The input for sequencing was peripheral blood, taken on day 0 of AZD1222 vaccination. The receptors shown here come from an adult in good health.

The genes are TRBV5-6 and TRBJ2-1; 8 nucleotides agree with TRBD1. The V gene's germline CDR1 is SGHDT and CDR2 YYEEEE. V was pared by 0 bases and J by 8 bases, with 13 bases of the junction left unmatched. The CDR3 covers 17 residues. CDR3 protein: CASSLEVDGRGQDEQFF. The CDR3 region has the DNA TGTGCCAGCAGCTTGGAGGTCGACGGCAGGGGGCAGGATGAGCAGTTCTTC.

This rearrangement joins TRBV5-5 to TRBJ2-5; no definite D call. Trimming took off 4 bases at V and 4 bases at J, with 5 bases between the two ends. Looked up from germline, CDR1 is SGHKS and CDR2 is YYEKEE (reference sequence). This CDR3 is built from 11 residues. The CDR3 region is CASSELETQYF. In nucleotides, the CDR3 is TGTGCCAGCAGCGAGTTAGAGACCCAGTACTTC.

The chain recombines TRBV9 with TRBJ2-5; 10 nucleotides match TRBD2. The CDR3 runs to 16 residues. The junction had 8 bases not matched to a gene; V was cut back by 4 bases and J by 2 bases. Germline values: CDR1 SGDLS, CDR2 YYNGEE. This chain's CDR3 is CASSPGVAGGQETQYF. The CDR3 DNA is TGTGCCAGCAGCCCAGGGGTAGCGGGAGGACAAGAGACCCAGTACTTC.

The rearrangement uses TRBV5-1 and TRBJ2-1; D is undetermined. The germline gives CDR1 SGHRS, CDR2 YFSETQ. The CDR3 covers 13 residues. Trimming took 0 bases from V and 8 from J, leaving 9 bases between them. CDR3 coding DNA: TGCGCCAGCAGCTTGGGACCATCGTATGAGCAGTTCTTC. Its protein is CASSLGPSYEQFF.

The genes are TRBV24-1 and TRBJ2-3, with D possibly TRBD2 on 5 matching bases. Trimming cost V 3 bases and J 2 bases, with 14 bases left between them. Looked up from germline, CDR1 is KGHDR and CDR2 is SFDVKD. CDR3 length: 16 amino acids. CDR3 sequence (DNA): TGTGCCACCAGTGATCCGCGGGTGGAAAACACAGATACGCAGTATTTT. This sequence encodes CATSDPRVENTDTQYF.

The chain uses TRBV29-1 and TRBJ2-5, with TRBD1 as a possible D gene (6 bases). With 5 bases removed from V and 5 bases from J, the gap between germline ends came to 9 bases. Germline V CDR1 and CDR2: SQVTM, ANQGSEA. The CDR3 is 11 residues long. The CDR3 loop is CSVWGRETQYF. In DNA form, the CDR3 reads TGCAGCGTTTGGGGGCGGGAGACCCAGTACTTC.

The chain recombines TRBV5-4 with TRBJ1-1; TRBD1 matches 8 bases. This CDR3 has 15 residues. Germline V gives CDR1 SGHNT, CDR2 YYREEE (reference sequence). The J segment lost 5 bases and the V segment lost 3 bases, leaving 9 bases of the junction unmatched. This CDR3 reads CASSSGTGTVTEAFF. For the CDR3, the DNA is TGTGCCAGCAGCTCGGGGACAGGAACCGTAACTGAAGCTTTCTTT.

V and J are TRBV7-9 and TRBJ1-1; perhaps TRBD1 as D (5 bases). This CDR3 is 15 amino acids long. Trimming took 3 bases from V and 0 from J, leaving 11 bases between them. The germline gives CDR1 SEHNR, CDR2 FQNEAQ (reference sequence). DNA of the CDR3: TGTGCCAGCAGCTTCCCCCTAGGGGTGAACACTGAAGCTTTCTTT. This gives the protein CASSFPLGVNTEAFF.

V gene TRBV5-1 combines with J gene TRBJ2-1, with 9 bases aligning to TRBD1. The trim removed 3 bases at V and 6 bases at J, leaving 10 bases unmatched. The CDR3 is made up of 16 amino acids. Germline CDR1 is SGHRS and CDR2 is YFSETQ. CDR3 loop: CASSWSRGQGFNEQFF. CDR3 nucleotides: TGCGCCAGCAGCTGGTCTAGGGGACAGGGTTTCAATGAGCAGTTCTTC.